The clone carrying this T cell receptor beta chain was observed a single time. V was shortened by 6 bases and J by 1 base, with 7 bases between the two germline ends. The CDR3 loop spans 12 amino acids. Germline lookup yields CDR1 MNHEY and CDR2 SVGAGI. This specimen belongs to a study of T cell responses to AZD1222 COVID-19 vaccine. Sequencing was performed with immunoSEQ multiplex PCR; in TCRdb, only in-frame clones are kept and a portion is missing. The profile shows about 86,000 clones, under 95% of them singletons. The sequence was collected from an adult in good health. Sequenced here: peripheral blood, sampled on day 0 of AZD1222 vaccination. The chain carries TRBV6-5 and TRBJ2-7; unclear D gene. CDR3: CASRSASYEQYF. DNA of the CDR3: TGTGCCAGCAGGTCAGCTTCCTACGAGCAGTACTTC.